The 29 T cell receptor beta chains below come from one sample, sequenced in a study of blood T cell repertoires in COVID-19. TCRdb's copy holds only in-frame clones and misses some; the assay was immunoSEQ multiplex PCR. Among 75,000 to 90,000 clones, around 91% were seen once, and the ten largest hold under 6.5%. Sequences were obtained from peripheral blood. The receptors here all came from a human donor in a cohort sampled during active COVID-19.

The chain combines TRBV7-3 with TRBJ2-3, with D perhaps matching TRBD1 (6 bases). The V gene lost 2 bases and the J gene lost 0 bases, with 9 bases spanning the gap. Germline lookup yields CDR1 SGHTA and CDR2 FQGTGA. The CDR3 length is 15 residues. The CDR3 sequence is CASSLLQGSTDTQYF. CDR3 DNA sequence: TGTGCCAGCAGCTTACTTCAGGGGAGCACAGATACGCAGTATTTT.

The chain links TRBV6-5 to TRBJ2-7; D possibly corresponds to TRBD2 (7 bases). Per germline, CDR1 MNHEY and CDR2 SVGAGI. Trimming removed 6 bases at V and 0 bases at J, with 9 bases between. This CDR3 is 13 amino acids long. CDR3 protein: CASRAGASYEQYF. CDR3 sequence (DNA): TGTGCCAGCAGGGCGGGGGCCTCCTACGAGCAGTACTTC.

The chain is built from TRBV6-2 or TRBV6-3 and TRBJ1-1; no reliable D call. The V and J ends lost 0 bases and 3 bases respectively, with 11 bases between them. The CDR3 has 15 residues. Germline CDR1 is MNHEY and CDR2 is SVGEGT. The CDR3 DNA sequence: TGTGCCAGCAGTTACTCTTTGAACAAATACACTGAAGCTTTCTTT. It encodes CASSYSLNKYTEAFF.

V gene TRBV6-1 combines with J gene TRBJ2-2; 13 bases map to TRBD2. The CDR3 is made up of 16 amino acids. Germline V gene data show CDR1 as MNHNS and CDR2 as SASEGT. After removal of 3 bases from V and 5 bases from J, the junction contained 3 bases not matched to a gene. The CDR3 DNA sequence: TGTGCCAGCAGTGACCCACTAGCGGGGGGGACCGGGGAGCTGTTTTTT. Protein: CASSDPLAGGTGELFF.

This chain links TRBV5-1 with TRBJ1-6; maybe TRBD1 (5 bases). CDR1 is SGHRS, CDR2 YFSETQ, per germline. V lost 4 bases and J lost 7, with 15 bases in between. The CDR3 is made up of 15 amino acids. The CDR3 DNA is TGCGCCAGCAGCATGACAGCTCCGATAAATTCACCCCTCCACTTT. Encoded protein: CASSMTAPINSPLHF. The full variable domain, its missing parts supplied by reference TRBV5-1 and TRBJ1-6, is KAGVTQTPRYLIKTRGQQVTLSCSPISGHRSVSWYQQTPGQGLQFLFEYFSETQRNKGNFPGRFSGRQFSNSRSEMNVSTLELGDSALYLCASSMTAPINSPLHFGNGTRLTVT.

The rearrangement links TRBV6-5 to TRBJ2-1; maybe TRBD1 (6 bases). The V end lost 2 bases, the J end lost 3 bases, and 14 bases lay between the germline ends. CDR3 length: 16 residues. In germline, CDR1 is MNHEY, CDR2 SVGAGI. CDR3 in amino acids: CASSYASGTSYNEQFF. The CDR3 DNA sequence: TGTGCCAGCAGTTACGCCTCCGGGACAAGCTACAATGAGCAGTTCTTC.

This chain connects TRBV2 to TRBJ1-1; 8 nucleotides align to TRBD1. The CDR3 is 14 amino acids. Trimming removed 5 bases from V and 3 bases from J; junction bases left unmatched: 5. CDR1 and CDR2 (germline): SNHLY, FYNNEI. This chain's CDR3 is CASSLQGEDTEAFF. The CDR3, as DNA: TGTGCCAGCAGTCTACAGGGGGAGGACACTGAAGCTTTCTTT.

The rearrangement links TRBV7-2 to TRBJ2-7, with TRBD1 matching over 7 bases. Unmatched junction bases numbered 8, after V lost 2 bases and J lost 1 base. This CDR3 has 16 residues. Germline V gene sequence: CDR1 SGHTA, CDR2 FQGNSA. The CDR3: CASSLTRDSLSYEQYF. For the CDR3, the DNA is TGTGCCAGCAGCTTAACCCGGGACAGTTTATCCTACGAGCAGTACTTC.

The V and J genes are TRBV6-4 and TRBJ2-5; TRBD2 matches at 8 bases. The CDR3 is 19 amino acids. With V trimmed by 8 bases and J by 3 bases, 23 bases remained unmatched. From germline, CDR1 is MRHNA and CDR2 SNTAGT. CDR3 sequence reads: CASLTGKRGGGPNKETQYF. CDR3 bases: TGTGCCAGCCTCACCGGCAAACGGGGGGGCGGTCCCAATAAAGAGACCCAGTACTTC.

Only a few counts were recorded for this clone. The CDR3 region has the DNA TGTGCCAGCAGCCAAGAACCCAGGGGTAACTATGGCTACACCTTC. Protein product: CASSQEPRGNYGYTF. The chain has TRBV4-2 and TRBJ1-2; tentatively, D is TRBD1 (6 bases). The V gene's germline CDR1 is LGHNA and CDR2 YNFKEQ. Trimming cost V 0 bases and J 1 base, with 9 bases left between them. This CDR3 contains 15 residues.

V usage is TRBV19 and J usage is TRBJ2-1; 12 bases fit TRBD2. V lost 7 bases and J lost 4; bases outside the gene matches: 8. CDR1 LNHDA and CDR2 SQIVND come from the germline V gene (reference sequence). The CDR3 is 16 residues long. CDR3 loop: CASTRTSGEGYNEQFF. CDR3 in DNA: TGTGCCAGTACCCGGACTAGCGGGGAGGGTTACAATGAGCAGTTCTTC.

This chain connects TRBV5-1 to TRBJ2-1, with D unresolved. Trimming stripped 7 bases from V and 0 bases from J, with 11 bases between. The CDR3 spans 14 residues. Germline V CDR1 and CDR2: SGHRS, YFSETQ. The CDR3, as DNA: TGCGCCAGCCGCATTGGCTTCTCCTACAATGAGCAGTTCTTC. It encodes CASRIGFSYNEQFF.

As for this clone: One end of the junction does not line up with germline, which may come from a read error. V and J are TRBV4-1 and TRBJ2-7; the match to TRBD1 covers 7 bases. Germline values: CDR1 MGHRA, CDR2 YSYEKL. This CDR3 has 15 amino acids. CDR3 in amino acids: CASSKDREFPYEQYF. Here the CDR3 DNA reads TGCGCCAGCAGCAAAGACAGGGAATTCCCCTACGAGCAGTACTTC.

This chain connects TRBV7-2 to TRBJ1-1; the match to TRBD1 covers 7 bases. Germline V gives CDR1 SGHTA, CDR2 FQGNSA. The CDR3 is made up of 14 amino acids. After removal of 5 bases from V and 5 bases from J, the junction contained 8 bases not matched to a gene. CDR3 region: CASSARQGFTEAFF. CDR3 sequence (DNA): TGTGCCAGCAGCGCCAGACAGGGCTTTACTGAAGCTTTCTTT.

The rearrangement uses TRBV19 and TRBJ1-2; tentative D call: TRBD1 (6 bases). CDR3 length: 11 residues. V lost 6 bases and J 7 bases, leaving 9 bases between the germline ends. Germline V gene data show CDR1 as LNHDA and CDR2 as SQIVND (reference sequence). DNA of the CDR3: TGTGCCAGTAGCAGCAGGGGTGGCTACACCTTC. This sequence encodes CASSSRGGYTF.

CDR3 region: CATTAGGYQPQHF. For the CDR3, the DNA is TGTGCCACCACGGCAGGGGGGTACCAGCCCCAGCATTTT. The rearrangement links TRBV15 to TRBJ1-5; 7 bases are a match to TRBD1. The CDR3 is made up of 13 amino acids. Germline CDR1 is LNHNV and CDR2 is YYDKDF (reference sequence). After removal of 7 bases from V and 7 bases from J, the junction contained 7 bases not matched to a gene. The full variable domain, rest sourced from reference TRBV15 and TRBJ1-5, is DAMVIQNPRYQVTQFGKPVTLSCSQTLNHNVMYWYQQKSSQAPKLLFHYYDKDFNNEADTPDNFQSRRPNTSFCFLDIRSPGLGDTAMYLCATTAGGYQPQHFGDGTRLSIL.

The chain combines TRBV7-7 with TRBJ2-2; TRBD2 is a possible D gene (6 bases). This CDR3 comprises 14 residues. The germline V gene encodes CDR1 SSHAT and CDR2 FNYEAQ (reference sequence). V lost 6 bases and J 2 bases, leaving 10 bases between the germline ends. Here the CDR3 DNA reads TGTGCCAGCAGGGCCGGGAGAAACACCGGGGAGCTGTTTTTT. Protein product: CASRAGRNTGELFF. Full variable domain (missing parts from reference TRBV7-7 and TRBJ2-2): GAGVSQSPRYKVTKRGQDVTLRCDPISSHATLYWYQQALGQGPEFLTYFNYEAQPDKSGLPSDRFSAERPEGSISTLTIQRTEQRDSAMYRCASRAGRNTGELFFGEGSRLTVL.

V gene TRBV6-5 combines with J gene TRBJ2-3; the D gene is possibly TRBD1 (6 bases). The CDR3 length is 14 residues. The germline V gene encodes CDR1 MNHEY and CDR2 SVGAGI. The ends were cut back, 4 bases at V and 0 bases at J, with 8 bases in the middle. CDR3: CASSFGQSTDTQYF. CDR3 DNA sequence: TGTGCCAGCAGTTTCGGACAGAGCACAGATACGCAGTATTTT.

The chain links TRBV6-6 to TRBJ2-2; a possible D gene is TRBD1 (5 bases). The CDR3 has 15 amino acids. Germline loops: CDR1 MNHNY, CDR2 SVGAGI (reference sequence). The V gene lost 6 bases and the J gene lost 1 base, with 12 bases spanning the gap. The CDR3 DNA reads TGTGCCAGCAGCCCCGGACACGGGAACACCGGGGAGCTGTTTTTT. Its translation: CASSPGHGNTGELFF.

The genes are TRBV7-2 and TRBJ2-3, with TRBD1 matching over 9 bases. V was pared by 3 bases and J by 2 bases, with 3 bases of the junction left unmatched. This CDR3 spans 15 amino acids. Looked up from germline, CDR1 is SGHTA and CDR2 is FQGNSA. The CDR3 loop reads CASSLGQGDTDTQYF. The CDR3 DNA sequence: TGTGCCAGCAGCTTGGGACAGGGCGACACAGATACGCAGTATTTT.

This sequence joins TRBV4-1 and TRBJ1-6, with 8 bases lining up with TRBD1. Germline V gene data show CDR1 as MGHRA and CDR2 as YSYEKL. The CDR3 covers 16 residues. V gave up 3 bases and J gave up 9 bases; unmatched junction bases: 10. The CDR3 DNA sequence: TGCGCCAGCAGCCAGCTACCCGGACAGGGTGGTTCACCCCTCCACTTT. Translation gives CASSQLPGQGGSPLHF.

The V and J genes are TRBV7-6 and TRBJ2-3, with 10 bases fitting TRBD1. Germline V gene lookup returns CDR1 SGHVS and CDR2 FNYEAQ. The CDR3 covers 16 residues. Losses at the gene ends were 6 bases for V and 4 bases for J; bases not matched to a gene: 10. This CDR3 reads CASSFGQGVSADTQYF. CDR3 sequence (DNA): TGTGCCAGCAGTTTCGGACAGGGGGTATCAGCAGATACGCAGTATTTT.

This rearrangement joins TRBV12-3 or TRBV12-4 to TRBJ1-2, with 10 bases aligning to TRBD1. The CDR3 extends over 13 amino acids. With 6 bases clipped from V and 5 bases from J, the junction kept 3 bases outside the gene matches. DNA for the CDR3: TGTGCCAGCAGCTTGGGACAGGGGTATGGCTACACCTTC. This sequence encodes CASSLGQGYGYTF.

This rearrangement joins TRBV6-5 to TRBJ2-2, with D possibly matching TRBD1 (5 bases). Trimming took 3 bases from V and 4 from J, leaving 15 bases between them. CDR1 is MNHEY, CDR2 SVGAGI, per germline. There are 16 residues in the CDR3. CDR3 nucleotide sequence: TGTGCCAGCAGTTATATTAAGGGGCTGGGCACCGGGGAGCTGTTTTTT. It encodes CASSYIKGLGTGELFF.

This chain joins TRBV5-8 and TRBJ1-6; possibly TRBD1 for D (6 bases). V lost 3 bases, J lost 7 bases, and 11 bases lay in between. There are 14 residues in the CDR3. Germline lookup yields CDR1 SGHTS and CDR2 YDEGEE. The CDR3 DNA follows: TGTGCCAGCAGCTGGGACACCACCAATTCACCCCTCCACTTT. Its protein is CASSWDTTNSPLHF.

This clone has only one observation. This chain links TRBV5-1 with TRBJ2-7; TRBD2 is a possible D gene (5 bases). CDR1 is SGHRS and CDR2 is YFSETQ in the germline V gene. The V gene lost 1 base and the J gene lost 2 bases, with 16 bases spanning the gap. The CDR3 contains 16 residues. DNA for the CDR3: TGCGCCAGCAGCTTGTCTGCGGGCCTAATAGCCTACGAGCAGTACTTC. Translating gives CASSLSAGLIAYEQYF.

The chain carries TRBV6-5 and TRBJ2-1; 7 positions match TRBD1. Per germline, CDR1 MNHEY and CDR2 SVGAGI. J was trimmed by 6 bases and V by 5 bases; bases with no gene match: 7. This CDR3 spans 14 amino acids. Written as DNA, the CDR3 is TGTGCCAGCAGTATGACAGGGTTTAGCAATGAGCAGTTCTTC. Amino acid sequence: CASSMTGFSNEQFF.

This clone is classed as medium-sized. The chain is built from TRBV5-5 and TRBJ2-7, with TRBD2 identical over 9 bases. In germline, CDR1 is SGHKS, CDR2 YYEKEE (reference sequence). Trimming took 6 bases from V and 2 from J; bases not matched to a gene: 9. The CDR3 is 15 residues long. The CDR3 sequence: CASTLGASGTYEQYF. The DNA of the CDR3 is TGTGCCAGCACCCTTGGGGCTAGCGGGACCTACGAGCAGTACTTC.

As concerns this clone: One junction end does not reproduce the germline sequence, and a read error may be involved. The chain uses TRBV4-3 and TRBJ1-2; D is uncertain. The CDR3 runs to 14 residues. The germline gives CDR1 LGHNA, CDR2 YSLEER. The CDR3 nucleotides read TGCGCCAGCAGCCAAGAACGCCAGGACTACGGCTACACCTTC. Translating gives CASSQERQDYGYTF.